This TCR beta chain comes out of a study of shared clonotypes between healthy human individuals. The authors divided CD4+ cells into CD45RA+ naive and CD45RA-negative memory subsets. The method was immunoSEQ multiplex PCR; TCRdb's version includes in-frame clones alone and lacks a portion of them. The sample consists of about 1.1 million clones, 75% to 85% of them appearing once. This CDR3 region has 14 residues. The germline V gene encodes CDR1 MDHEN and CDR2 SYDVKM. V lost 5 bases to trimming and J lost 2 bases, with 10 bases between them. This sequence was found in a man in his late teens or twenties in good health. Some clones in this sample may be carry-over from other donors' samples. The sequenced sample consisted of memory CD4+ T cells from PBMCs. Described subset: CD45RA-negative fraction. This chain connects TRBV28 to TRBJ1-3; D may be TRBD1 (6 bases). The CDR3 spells CASSPRGAGNTIYF. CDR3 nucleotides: TGTGCCAGCAGTCCAAGGGGGGCTGGAAACACCATATATTTT.